This TCR beta chain was identified in a study of cytotoxic CD8 clonotypes in ibrutinib-treated CLL. CDR1 and CDR2 (germline): MNHEY, SVGAGI. After removal of 4 bases from V and 2 bases from J, the junction contained 7 bases not matched to a gene. The CDR3 sequence is 15 residues long. Assay: immunoSEQ multiplex PCR; the TCRdb copy retains only in-frame clones and omits some. The sample lists tens of thousands of clones, about two thirds occurring once. With cryopreserved PBMCs as the source, roughly 2 micrograms of genomic DNA went to TCR beta libraries. The specimen was PBMCs, collected after 12 months of ibrutinib treatment. This receptor was taken from a human donor with chronic lymphocytic leukemia. V and J are TRBV6-5 and TRBJ1-1; TRBD1 matches 7 bases. The CDR3 nucleotides read TGTGCCAGCAGTTCTGCCCGACAGGGTAACACTGAAGCTTTCTTT. It specifies CASSSARQGNTEAFF.